These T cell receptor beta chains were read from a single sample in a study of cytomegalovirus exposure and HLA in healthy donors. The assay was immunoSEQ multiplex PCR, and TCRdb's table has in-frame clones only and misses some. The sample records under 150,000 clones, about 79% being singletons. Sequenced material: PBMCs. These receptors came from a male donor in good health and CMV-seronegative. CDR3s include the opening cysteine and the closing phenylalanine or tryptophan. D genes are given only for firm matches. Rows may omit the clone size; those that give it use once, few, many or a size class.

clone size: NA; J gene: TRBJ2-2; V gene: TRBV19; D gene: NA; CDR3 protein: CASSIANRHTGELFF; CDR3 DNA: TGTGCCAGTAGTATAGCCAACAGGCACACCGGGGAGCTGTTTTTT
clone size: NA; J gene: TRBJ1-1; V gene: TRBV19; D gene: NA; CDR3 protein: CASSLRVMNTEAFF; CDR3 DNA: TGTGCCAGTAGTCTCAGGGTGATGAACACTGAAGCTTTCTTT
clone size: few; J gene: TRBJ2-3; V gene: TRBV30; D gene: NA; CDR3 protein: CAWSSPGQTQYF; CDR3 DNA: TGTGCCTGGAGTTCCCCGGGACAAACGCAGTATTTT
clone size: NA; J gene: TRBJ2-1; V gene: TRBV7-9; D gene: TRBD2; CDR3 protein: CASSPATTSGYNEQFF; CDR3 DNA: TGTGCCAGCAGCCCAGCCACGACTAGCGGCTACAATGAGCAGTTCTTC
clone size: once; J gene: TRBJ2-7; V gene: TRBV27; D gene: NA; CDR3 protein: CASSYDKHSYEQYF; CDR3 DNA: TGTGCCAGCAGTTACGATAAACACTCCTACGAGCAGTACTTC
clone size: NA; J gene: TRBJ1-2; V gene: TRBV7-9; D gene: NA; CDR3 protein: CASSSTQLHYGYTF; CDR3 DNA: TGTGCCAGCAGCTCAACGCAACTCCACTATGGCTACACCTTC
clone size: NA; J gene: TRBJ2-2; V gene: TRBV18; D gene: TRBD1; CDR3 protein: CASSSGTDTGELFF; CDR3 DNA: TGTGCCAGCTCATCCGGGACAGACACCGGGGAGCTGTTTTTT
clone size: NA; J gene: TRBJ2-5; V gene: TRBV5-1; D gene: TRBD2; CDR3 protein: CASSWTGTSFETQYF; CDR3 DNA: TGCGCCAGCAGCTGGACCGGGACTAGTTTCGAGACCCAGTACTTC
clone size: NA; J gene: TRBJ2-1; V gene: TRBV14; D gene: NA; CDR3 protein: CASRHESGPKFF; CDR3 DNA: TGTGCCAGCAGACACGAAAGCGGACCAAAGTTCTTC
clone size: NA; J gene: TRBJ2-1; V gene: TRBV9; D gene: TRBD2; CDR3 protein: CASSGHLAGEGSYNEQFF; CDR3 DNA: TGTGCCAGCAGCGGACACCTAGCGGGAGAGGGCTCCTACAATGAGCAGTTCTTC
clone size: NA; J gene: TRBJ1-1; V gene: TRBV11-2; D gene: NA; CDR3 protein: CASSIIHRALPNTEAFF; CDR3 DNA: TGTGCCAGCAGCATTATACACAGGGCCCTACCGAACACTGAAGCTTTCTTT
clone size: NA; J gene: TRBJ1-4; V gene: TRBV4-2; D gene: NA; CDR3 protein: CASRPRERGLENEKLFF; CDR3 DNA: TGTGCCAGCCGCCCCCGGGAGCGGGGACTCGAGAATGAAAAACTGTTTTTT
clone size: NA; J gene: TRBJ1-1; V gene: TRBV7-8; D gene: NA; CDR3 protein: CASSFVNTEAFF; CDR3 DNA: TGTGCCAGCAGTTTCGTGAACACTGAAGCTTTCTTT
clone size: once; J gene: TRBJ2-7; V gene: TRBV7-3; D gene: NA; CDR3 protein: CASSPAGGQGYEQYF; CDR3 DNA: TGTGCCAGCAGCCCGGCGGGGGGACAGGGTTACGAGCAGTACTTC
clone size: NA; J gene: TRBJ1-2; V gene: TRBV19; D gene: TRBD1; CDR3 protein: CASSRTRGLNYGYTF; CDR3 DNA: TGTGCCAGTAGCCGGACAAGGGGGCTTAACTATGGCTACACCTTC
clone size: NA; J gene: TRBJ2-1; V gene: TRBV19; D gene: NA; CDR3 protein: CASRSNPAKHYNEQFF; CDR3 DNA: TGTGCCAGTAGATCCAACCCCGCAAAGCACTACAATGAGCAGTTCTTC
clone size: NA; J gene: TRBJ2-2; V gene: TRBV7-2; D gene: NA; CDR3 protein: CASSSRPRGQLRMIGELFF; CDR3 DNA: TGTGCCAGCAGCTCAAGACCCCGTGGACAGCTTCGAATGATCGGGGAGCTGTTTTTT
clone size: NA; J gene: TRBJ2-3; V gene: TRBV7-2; D gene: TRBD2; CDR3 protein: CASSLWQRASGGTDTQYF; CDR3 DNA: TGTGCCAGCAGCTTATGGCAGAGGGCTAGCGGGGGCACAGATACGCAGTATTTT
clone size: NA; J gene: TRBJ1-1; V gene: TRBV6-1; D gene: NA; CDR3 protein: CASSEYFGQHDEAFF; CDR3 DNA: TGTGCCAGCAGTGAATATTTTGGACAGCATGATGAAGCTTTCTTT
clone size: NA; J gene: TRBJ2-3; V gene: TRBV6-5; D gene: TRBD2; CDR3 protein: CASSIGLAGTDTQYF; CDR3 DNA: TGTGCCAGCAGCATAGGACTAGCGGGCACAGATACGCAGTATTTT
clone size: NA; J gene: TRBJ1-1; V gene: TRBV9; D gene: TRBD1; CDR3 protein: CASSVQGDLYTEAFF; CDR3 DNA: TGTGCCAGCAGCGTACAGGGGGATTTGTACACTGAAGCTTTCTTT
clone size: NA; J gene: TRBJ1-1; V gene: TRBV2; D gene: NA; CDR3 protein: CASRSLPTVNTEAFF; CDR3 DNA: TGTGCCAGCAGATCCCTCCCGACAGTGAACACTGAAGCTTTCTTT
clone size: few; J gene: TRBJ2-7; V gene: TRBV5-1; D gene: TRBD2; CDR3 protein: CASSLSSSGGAEQYF; CDR3 DNA: TGCGCCAGCAGCTTGTCGTCTAGCGGGGGGGCAGAGCAGTACTTC
clone size: NA; J gene: TRBJ2-7; V gene: TRBV10-3; D gene: NA; CDR3 protein: CAIRAQGLSYEQYF; CDR3 DNA: TGTGCCATCAGGGCGCAGGGGCTGTCCTACGAGCAGTACTTC
clone size: once; J gene: TRBJ2-7; V gene: TRBV13; D gene: NA; CDR3 protein: CASSLGLTRYEQYF; CDR3 DNA: TGTGCCAGCAGCTTAGGCCTCACGCGCTACGAGCAGTACTTC
clone size: NA; J gene: TRBJ2-7; V gene: TRBV6-5; D gene: TRBD1; CDR3 protein: CASSSWGQGAFLEQYF; CDR3 DNA: TGTGCCAGCAGTTCCTGGGGGCAGGGGGCGTTTCTCGAGCAGTACTTC
clone size: NA; J gene: TRBJ2-5; V gene: TRBV5-6; D gene: NA; CDR3 protein: CASSRVRGETQYF; CDR3 DNA: TGTGCCAGCAGCCGGGTTAGGGGTGAGACCCAGTACTTC
clone size: NA; J gene: TRBJ2-7; V gene: TRBV10-3; D gene: TRBD1; CDR3 protein: CAISDPGTGGLEQYF; CDR3 DNA: TGTGCCATCAGTGATCCCGGGACAGGGGGGCTCGAGCAGTACTTC
clone size: few; J gene: TRBJ2-7; V gene: TRBV7-6; D gene: TRBD1; CDR3 protein: CASSPGTAFYEQYF; CDR3 DNA: TGTGCCAGCAGCCCCGGGACAGCGTTCTACGAGCAGTACTTC
clone size: once; J gene: TRBJ2-5; V gene: TRBV5-1; D gene: NA; CDR3 protein: CASSFAERETQYF; CDR3 DNA: TGCGCCAGCAGCTTTGCGGAGCGGGAGACCCAGTACTTC
clone size: NA; J gene: TRBJ2-3; V gene: TRBV9; D gene: TRBD2; CDR3 protein: CASSVPSGGASTDTQYF; CDR3 DNA: TGTGCCAGCAGCGTACCTAGCGGGGGGGCTAGCACAGATACGCAGTATTTT
clone size: few; J gene: TRBJ2-7; V gene: TRBV9; D gene: TRBD2; CDR3 protein: CASSPMGLAGDEQYF; CDR3 DNA: TGTGCCAGCAGCCCGATGGGACTAGCGGGAGACGAGCAGTACTTC
clone size: NA; J gene: TRBJ1-5; V gene: TRBV5-1; D gene: NA; CDR3 protein: CASSLGTPKSNQPQHF; CDR3 DNA: TGCGCCAGCAGCTTGGGGACTCCGAAGAGCAATCAGCCCCAGCATTTT